Each of the 4 T cell receptor beta chains below was sequenced from the same sample in a study of blood T cell repertoires in COVID-19. Data came from immunoSEQ multiplex PCR; TCRdb stores just in-frame clones and leaves some out. The sample lists around 300,000 clones, around 90% occurring once. Sequencing used peripheral blood. Every receptor here comes from a middle-aged woman with COVID-19, enrolled during active disease.

The rearrangement uses TRBV30 and TRBJ1-6; D uncertain. Germline V CDR1 and CDR2: GTSNPN, SVGIG (reference sequence). V dropped 1 base and J dropped 7 bases, with 26 bases sitting between them. The CDR3 covers 19 residues. The CDR3 protein is CAWSGDFLERNPLNSPLHF. The DNA of the CDR3 is TGTGCCTGGAGTGGAGATTTTTTGGAGAGGAACCCCCTCAATTCACCCCTCCACTTT.

This clone was picked up a small number of times. The gene calls are TRBV29-1 and TRBJ2-7; 7 positions agree with TRBD1. V dropped 6 bases and J dropped 1; count of bases not matched to a gene: 9. The germline CDR1 and CDR2 sequences are SQVTM and ANQGSEA. The CDR3 runs to 14 residues. The CDR3 sequence is CSVRPRTGSYEQYF. The CDR3 DNA follows: TGCAGCGTCCGTCCACGGACAGGTTCCTACGAGCAGTACTTC.

This clone was recorded only once. V usage is TRBV28 and J usage is TRBJ1-3; perhaps TRBD1 as D (6 bases). The CDR3 consists of 15 residues. Germline V lookup: CDR1 MDHEN, CDR2 SYDVKM. Trimming removed 6 bases at V and 0 bases at J, with 12 bases between. CDR3 sequence: CASRRGQFSGNTIYF. The CDR3 region has the DNA TGTGCCAGCAGACGAGGACAGTTCTCTGGAAACACCATATATTTT.

The V call is TRBV7-3, the J call TRBJ2-5; D is ambiguous. The CDR3 consists of 13 residues. V dropped 2 bases and J dropped 3 bases, with 7 bases sitting between them. Germline V CDR1 and CDR2: SGHTA, FQGTGA. The CDR3: CASSLGVKETQYF. Here the CDR3 DNA reads TGTGCCAGCAGCTTAGGAGTCAAAGAGACCCAGTACTTC.